The 18 T cell receptor beta chains below were found in one sample sequenced in a study of T cell responses to AZD1222 COVID-19 vaccine. The repertoire was sequenced with immunoSEQ multiplex PCR; TCRdb's copy has only in-frame clones and lacks some. The data hold fewer than 110,000 clones, with 80% to 95% observed a single time. Specimen: peripheral blood, collected 28 days after the second AZD1222 dose. The receptors originated from an adult who received the AZD1222 COVID-19 vaccine.

This clone appeared a single time. This chain uses TRBV11-2 with TRBJ2-3, with 7 positions matching TRBD1. Germline V gene sequence: CDR1 SGHAT, CDR2 FQNNGV. This CDR3 comprises 14 residues. V lost 4 bases to trimming and J lost 3 bases; unmatched junction nucleotides: 4. The CDR3 sequence: CASSYRGMTDTQYF. As DNA, the CDR3 is TGTGCCAGCAGCTACAGGGGTATGACAGATACGCAGTATTTT.

This chain connects TRBV29-1 to TRBJ2-2, with D perhaps matching TRBD2 (7 bases). Germline V gene sequence: CDR1 SQVTM, CDR2 ANQGSEA. The CDR3 length is 15 residues. V lost 2 bases and J lost 0, with 10 bases in between. The CDR3 sequence is CSVERGGANTGELFF. As DNA, the CDR3 is TGCAGCGTTGAAAGGGGGGGCGCGAACACCGGGGAGCTGTTTTTT.

The V gene is TRBV28, the J gene TRBJ2-7; 11 bases agree with TRBD1. The germline CDR1 and CDR2 sequences are MDHEN and SYDVKM. The CDR3 contains 14 residues. V was clipped by 6 bases and J by 5 bases; unmatched bases: 6. The CDR3 DNA is TGTGCCAGCAGCCGGGACAGGGGGTTCGACGAGCAGTACTTC. It is translated as CASSRDRGFDEQYF.

A few counts support this clone. This rearrangement joins TRBV7-2 to TRBJ1-6; D remains unclear. CDR3 size: 16 residues. V was pared by 1 base and J by 3 bases, with 10 bases between. Germline loops: CDR1 SGHTA, CDR2 FQGNSA. The CDR3 region is CASSLEGSLYNSPLHF. Written as DNA, the CDR3 is TGTGCCAGCAGCTTAGAAGGGTCCCTCTATAATTCACCCCTCCACTTT.

This rearrangement joins TRBV7-2 to TRBJ2-3; D possibly corresponds to TRBD2 (6 bases). The germline V and J ends were trimmed by 1 base and 0 bases, with 11 bases remaining between them. The CDR3 is 16 residues long. CDR1 SGHTA and CDR2 FQGNSA come from the germline V gene. The CDR3 loop reads CASSLGGGASTDTQYF. The CDR3 coding sequence is TGTGCCAGCAGCTTAGGGGGCGGGGCTAGCACAGATACGCAGTATTTT.

This chain joins TRBV6-5 and TRBJ2-7, with D possibly called TRBD1 or TRBD2 (5 bases each). Germline CDR1 is MNHEY and CDR2 is SVGAGI. CDR3 length: 15 residues. The germline V and J ends were trimmed by 6 bases and 1 base, with 16 bases remaining between them. CDR3 protein: CASSSPGTASYEQYF. Written as DNA, the CDR3 is TGTGCCAGCAGCTCCCCCGGGACCGCTTCCTACGAGCAGTACTTC.

This chain links TRBV5-4 with TRBJ2-1; the D is unclear. Trimming pared 4 bases from V and 4 bases from J, leaving 15 bases between. CDR1 and CDR2 (germline): SGHNT, YYREEE (reference sequence). The CDR3 runs to 15 residues. CDR3 in amino acids: CASSPGRARYNEQFF. The CDR3 DNA sequence: TGTGCCAGCAGCCCCGGACGGGCCAGGTACAATGAGCAGTTCTTC.

V is TRBV30 and J is TRBJ2-2; D ambiguous. This CDR3 has 13 amino acids. In germline, CDR1 is GTSNPN, CDR2 SVGIG (reference sequence). V was trimmed by 3 bases and J by 8 bases, leaving 13 bases between them. CDR3 residues: CAWSFDSSGELFF. CDR3 nucleotides: TGTGCCTGGAGCTTCGACTCTTCAGGGGAGCTGTTTTTT.

This chain connects TRBV5-1 to TRBJ2-7, with a possible D match to TRBD1 (5 bases). The germline V and J ends were trimmed by 3 bases and 7 bases, with 5 bases remaining between them. CDR3 length: 10 residues. The V gene's germline CDR1 is SGHRS and CDR2 YFSETQ. The CDR3 loop is CASSWTEQYF. In nucleotides, the CDR3 is TGCGCCAGCAGCTGGACAGAGCAGTACTTC.

The rearrangement links TRBV7-2 to TRBJ1-5, with 7 bases fitting TRBD1. V lost 5 bases to trimming and J lost 5 bases; unmatched junction nucleotides: 12. The germline V gene has CDR1 SGHTA and CDR2 FQGNSA. The CDR3 extends over 16 amino acids. Here the CDR3 reads CASSPPGGQKYQPQHF. CDR3 nucleotides: TGTGCCAGCAGCCCACCGGGGGGACAGAAATATCAGCCCCAGCATTTT.

The genes are TRBV20-1 and TRBJ1-1; D possibly corresponds to TRBD1 (6 bases). This CDR3 is built from 15 residues. V lost 3 bases and J 5 bases, leaving 19 bases between the germline ends. CDR1 DFQATT and CDR2 SNEGSKA come from the germline V gene (reference sequence). DNA for the CDR3: TGCAGTGCTAGTGCCCTGGGGGCGGAGGATACTGAAGCTTTCTTT. The encoded protein is CSASALGAEDTEAFF.

This chain joins TRBV6-2 or TRBV6-3 and TRBJ1-1; 9 positions agree with TRBD1. Germline lookup yields CDR1 MNHEY and CDR2 SVGEGT. The ends lost 2 bases at V and 4 bases at J; junction bases unmatched: 8. This CDR3 is 16 amino acids long. The CDR3: CASSYGTGIGGTEAFF. For the CDR3, the DNA is TGTGCCAGCAGTTACGGGACAGGGATAGGTGGCACTGAAGCTTTCTTT.

V gene TRBV3-1 (or the pseudogene TRBV3-2) combines with J gene TRBJ2-7; D gene ambiguous. Germline V lookup: CDR1 LGHDT, CDR2 YNNKEL (reference sequence). The CDR3 totals 12 residues. Trimming removed 4 bases from V and 4 bases from J, with 8 bases in between. CDR3 in DNA: TGTGCCAGCAGCCGATACAGTTACGAGCAGTACTTC. Its translation is CASSRYSYEQYF.

The chain carries TRBV12-3 or TRBV12-4 and TRBJ2-7, with no clear D. Trimming removed 4 bases at V and 2 bases at J, with 3 bases between. The CDR3 totals 11 residues. The CDR3 sequence: CASSSAYEQYF. CDR3 nucleotide sequence: TGTGCCAGCAGTTCCGCCTACGAGCAGTACTTC.

This chain links TRBV6-5 with TRBJ1-1, with 10 bases lining up with TRBD1. CDR3 length equals 14 residues. CDR1 MNHEY and CDR2 SVGAGI come from the germline V gene. J was trimmed by 4 bases and V by 6 bases; bases with no gene match: 5. The CDR3 DNA sequence: TGTGCCAGCAGGCGGGGACAGGGGAGCACTGAAGCTTTCTTT. As protein: CASRRGQGSTEAFF.

This clone occurred a few times. V usage is TRBV3-1 (or the pseudogene TRBV3-2) and J usage is TRBJ2-2, with 10 positions matching TRBD1. The V gene end was trimmed by 5 bases and the J gene end by 4 bases; junction bases not matched to a gene: 1. Germline V gives CDR1 LGHDT, CDR2 YNNKEL (reference sequence). This CDR3 has 14 residues. The CDR3 loop reads CASSRTGGTGELFF. The CDR3 region has the DNA TGTGCCAGCAGCAGGACAGGGGGCACCGGGGAGCTGTTTTTT.

This chain links TRBV11-2 with TRBJ1-2; TRBD1 might be the D (6 bases). The V gene lost 3 bases and the J gene lost 7 bases, with 15 bases spanning the gap. The CDR3 is 14 amino acids. Germline values: CDR1 SGHAT, CDR2 FQNNGV. The DNA for the CDR3 is TGTGCCAGCAGCTTGAACAGGGTCTCGGCTGGCTACACCTTC. Protein sequence: CASSLNRVSAGYTF.

This chain links TRBV9 with TRBJ2-2, with 12 bases aligning to TRBD2. Germline CDR1 reads SGDLS; CDR2 reads YYNGEE. This CDR3 is built from 16 residues. Trimming removed 3 bases from V and 3 bases from J; junction bases left unmatched: 3. In nucleotides, the CDR3 is TGTGCCAGCAGCGGGACTAGCGGGGTGTACACCGGGGAGCTGTTTTTT. It is translated as CASSGTSGVYTGELFF.